This TCR beta chain was obtained from a study of blood T cell repertoires in COVID-19. Turning to the study itself: Acute and convalescent COVID-19 specimens originated in the United States, Italy and Spain. T cells, B-cell-depleted T cells, or PBMCs supplied cDNA or gDNA.

In the original workflow: By means of reference gene primer amplification, nucleated cell counts were estimated. The repertoire was sequenced with immunoSEQ multiplex PCR; TCRdb's copy has only in-frame clones and lacks some. V and J calls and clone size come straight from that table; D and trimming were deduced from the DNA. The table lists 200,000 or so clones, approximately 84% of them singletons. What was sequenced was peripheral blood. This clonotype was obtained from a woman aged 25 to 39 who had recovered from COVID-19.

In nucleotides, the CDR3 is TGTGCCAGCAGCCCCGACAGCCGTAATGAAAAACTGTTTTTT. It encodes CASSPDSRNEKLFF. This chain joins TRBV7-2 and TRBJ1-4; a weak D match, TRBD1 (5 bases). The CDR3 has 14 amino acids. CDR1 and CDR2 (germline): SGHTA, FQGNSA. The V end was cut by 5 bases, the J end by 4 bases, with 11 bases between.